This T cell receptor beta chain is from a study of blood T cell repertoires in COVID-19. From germline, CDR1 is MGHDK and CDR2 SYGVNS. Between the trimmed V and J ends, which lost 8 bases and 0 bases, there was a span of 13 bases. The CDR3 covers 14 residues. Here immunoSEQ multiplex PCR was the method, and the copy in TCRdb shows in-frame clones only, minus some. The sample holds hundreds of thousands of clones, about 85% seen once. This receptor was obtained from a human donor in a cohort sampled during active COVID-19. The chain is built from TRBV25-1 and TRBJ1-1; perhaps TRBD1 as D (5 bases). The sequencing input was peripheral blood. CDR3 nucleotides: TGTGCCAGCGGCAAGGGGAACATGAACACTGAAGCTTTCTTT. As protein: CASGKGNMNTEAFF.